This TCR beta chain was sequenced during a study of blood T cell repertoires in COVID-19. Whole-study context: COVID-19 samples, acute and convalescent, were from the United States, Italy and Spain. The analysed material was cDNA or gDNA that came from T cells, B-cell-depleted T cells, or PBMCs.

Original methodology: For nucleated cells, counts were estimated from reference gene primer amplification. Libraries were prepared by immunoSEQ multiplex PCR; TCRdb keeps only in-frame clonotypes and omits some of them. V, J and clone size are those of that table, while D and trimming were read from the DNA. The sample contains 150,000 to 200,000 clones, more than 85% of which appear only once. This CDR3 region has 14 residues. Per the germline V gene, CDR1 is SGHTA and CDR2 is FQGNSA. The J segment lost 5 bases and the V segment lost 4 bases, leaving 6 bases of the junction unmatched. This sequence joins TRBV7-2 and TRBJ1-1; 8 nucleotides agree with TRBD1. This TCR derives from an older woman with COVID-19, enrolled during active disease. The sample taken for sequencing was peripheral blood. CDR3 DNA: TGTGCCAGCAGCTCGCCAGGGGGCTGGACTGAAGCTTTCTTT. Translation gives CASSSPGGWTEAFF.